This T cell receptor (beta chain) was sequenced during a study of early T cells in non-severe SARS-CoV-2 infection. Study-wide background: Sequencing was performed on bulk RNA from unsorted whole blood, leaving chains unpaired.

Each cDNA molecule carried a unique molecular identifier. One entry per CDR3 protein, called by TCRdb with MiXCR from the 5' RACE reads. The profile covers over 55,000 distinct CDR3 sequences, with 7% to 8% appearing a single time and about 3.3% taken by the ten largest. The CDR3 is 14 amino acids. The ends lost 11 bases at V and 0 bases at J; junction bases unmatched: 9. Germline CDR1 is KGHSH and CDR2 is LQKENI. Findings and caveats of the study: Missing private and CD4 specificities, VDJdb matching favored anti-spike CD8 responses.

A few counts support this clonotype. Its antigen remains unidentified. The specimen sequenced was whole blood. The chain carries TRBV18 and TRBJ2-5; 7 nucleotides agree with TRBD1. This clonotype was sampled from an adult who was a healthcare worker with PCR-confirmed SARS-CoV-2 infection or an uninfected control (not recorded which). CDR3 loop: CAAREGANQETQYF. The CDR3 bases are TGTGCCGCCAGAGAGGGGGCGAACCAAGAGACCCAGTACTTC.